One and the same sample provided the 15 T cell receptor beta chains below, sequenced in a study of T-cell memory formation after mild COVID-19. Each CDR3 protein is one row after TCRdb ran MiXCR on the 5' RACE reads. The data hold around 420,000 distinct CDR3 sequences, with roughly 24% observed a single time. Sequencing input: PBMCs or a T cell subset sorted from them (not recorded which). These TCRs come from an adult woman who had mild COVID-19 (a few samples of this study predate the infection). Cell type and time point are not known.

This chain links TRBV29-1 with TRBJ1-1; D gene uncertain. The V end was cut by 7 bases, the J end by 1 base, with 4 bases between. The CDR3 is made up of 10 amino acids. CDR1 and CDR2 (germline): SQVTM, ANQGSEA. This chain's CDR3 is CSASNTEAFF. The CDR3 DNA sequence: TGCAGCGCTTCGAACACTGAAGCTTTCTTT. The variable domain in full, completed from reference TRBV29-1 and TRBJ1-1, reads SAVISQKPSRDICQRGTSLTIQCQVDSQVTMMFWYRQQPGQSLTLIATANQGSEATYESGFVIDKFPISRPNLTFSTLTVSNMSPEDSSIYLCSASNTEAFFGQGTRLTVV.

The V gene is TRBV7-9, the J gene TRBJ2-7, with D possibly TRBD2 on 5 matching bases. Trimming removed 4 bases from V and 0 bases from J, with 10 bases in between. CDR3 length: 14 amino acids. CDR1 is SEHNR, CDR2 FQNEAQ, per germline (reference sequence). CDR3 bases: TGTGCCAGCAGCTCGCGGGTCAACTCCTACGAGCAGTACTTC. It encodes CASSSRVNSYEQYF.

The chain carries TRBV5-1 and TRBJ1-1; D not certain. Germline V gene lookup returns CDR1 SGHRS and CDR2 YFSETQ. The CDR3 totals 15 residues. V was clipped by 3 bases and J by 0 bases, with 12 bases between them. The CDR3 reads CASSSTRGLNTEAFF. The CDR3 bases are TGCGCCAGCAGCTCCACCCGCGGACTGAACACTGAAGCTTTCTTT.

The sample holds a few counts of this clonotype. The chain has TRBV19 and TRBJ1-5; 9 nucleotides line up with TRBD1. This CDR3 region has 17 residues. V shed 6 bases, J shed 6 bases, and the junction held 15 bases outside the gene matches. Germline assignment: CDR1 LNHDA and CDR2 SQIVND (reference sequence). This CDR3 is CASSHRGQGSVSQPQHF. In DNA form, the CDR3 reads TGTGCCAGTAGCCATCGAGGACAGGGGTCGGTTAGTCAGCCCCAGCATTTT. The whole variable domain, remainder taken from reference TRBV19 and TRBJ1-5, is DGGITQSPKYLFRKEGQNVTLSCEQNLNHDAMYWYRQDPGQGLRLIYYSQIVNDFQKGDIAEGYSVSREKKESFPLTVTSAQKNPTAFYLCASSHRGQGSVSQPQHFGDGTRLSIL.

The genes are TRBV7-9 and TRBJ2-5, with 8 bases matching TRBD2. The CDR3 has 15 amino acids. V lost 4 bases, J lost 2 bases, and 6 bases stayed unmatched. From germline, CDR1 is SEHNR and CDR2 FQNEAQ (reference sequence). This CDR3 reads CASSSRTSTQETQYF. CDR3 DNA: TGTGCCAGCAGCTCGCGGACTAGCACTCAAGAGACCCAGTACTTC.

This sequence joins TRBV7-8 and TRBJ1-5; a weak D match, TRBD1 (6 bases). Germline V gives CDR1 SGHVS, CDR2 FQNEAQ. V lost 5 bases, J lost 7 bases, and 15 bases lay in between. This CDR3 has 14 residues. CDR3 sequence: CASSQFRGAQPQHF. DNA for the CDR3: TGTGCCAGCAGCCAATTTCGGGGGGCCCAGCCCCAGCATTTT.

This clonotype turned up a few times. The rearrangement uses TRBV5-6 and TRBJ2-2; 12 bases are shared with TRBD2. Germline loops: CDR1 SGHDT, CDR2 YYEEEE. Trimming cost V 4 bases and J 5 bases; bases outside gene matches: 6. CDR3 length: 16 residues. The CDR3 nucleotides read TGTGCCAGCAGCCTTGGACTAGCGGGACAGACCGGGGAGCTGTTTTTT. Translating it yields CASSLGLAGQTGELFF.

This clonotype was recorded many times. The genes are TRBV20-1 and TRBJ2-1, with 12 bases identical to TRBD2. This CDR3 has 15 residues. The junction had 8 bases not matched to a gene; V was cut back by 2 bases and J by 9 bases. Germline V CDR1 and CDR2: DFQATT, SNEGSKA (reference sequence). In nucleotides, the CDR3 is TGCAGTGCTAGATCTAGCGGGAGGGAGTGGGGTGAGCAGTTCTTC. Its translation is CSARSSGREWGEQFF.

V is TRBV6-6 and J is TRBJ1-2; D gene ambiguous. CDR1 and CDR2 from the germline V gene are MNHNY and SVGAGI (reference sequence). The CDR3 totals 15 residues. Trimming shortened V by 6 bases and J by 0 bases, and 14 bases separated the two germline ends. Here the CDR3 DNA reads TGTGCCAGCAGAGAGGACGGTCTAGCTAACTATGGCTACACCTTC. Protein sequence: CASREDGLANYGYTF.

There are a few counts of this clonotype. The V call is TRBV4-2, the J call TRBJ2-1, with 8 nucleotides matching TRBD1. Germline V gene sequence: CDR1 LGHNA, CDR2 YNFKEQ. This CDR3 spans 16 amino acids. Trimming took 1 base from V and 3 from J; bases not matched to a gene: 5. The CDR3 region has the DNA TGTGCCAGCAGCCAAGCGACAGGGGTAGGCTACAATGAGCAGTTCTTC. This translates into CASSQATGVGYNEQFF.

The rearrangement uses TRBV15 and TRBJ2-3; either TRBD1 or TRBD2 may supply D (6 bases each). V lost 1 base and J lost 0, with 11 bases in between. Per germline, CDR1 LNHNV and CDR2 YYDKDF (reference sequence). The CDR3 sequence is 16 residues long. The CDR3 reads CATSRVRRGSTDTQYF. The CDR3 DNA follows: TGTGCCACCAGCAGAGTACGGAGGGGGAGCACAGATACGCAGTATTTT.

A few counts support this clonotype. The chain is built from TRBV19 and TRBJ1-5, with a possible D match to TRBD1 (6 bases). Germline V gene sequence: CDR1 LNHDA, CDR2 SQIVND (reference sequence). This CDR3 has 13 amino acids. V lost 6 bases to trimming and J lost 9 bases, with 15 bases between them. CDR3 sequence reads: CASSDRSLSPQHF. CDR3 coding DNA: TGTGCCAGTAGCGACAGGTCCCTCTCGCCCCAGCATTTT. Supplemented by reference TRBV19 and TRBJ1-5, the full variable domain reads DGGITQSPKYLFRKEGQNVTLSCEQNLNHDAMYWYRQDPGQGLRLIYYSQIVNDFQKGDIAEGYSVSREKKESFPLTVTSAQKNPTAFYLCASSDRSLSPQHFGDGTRLSIL.

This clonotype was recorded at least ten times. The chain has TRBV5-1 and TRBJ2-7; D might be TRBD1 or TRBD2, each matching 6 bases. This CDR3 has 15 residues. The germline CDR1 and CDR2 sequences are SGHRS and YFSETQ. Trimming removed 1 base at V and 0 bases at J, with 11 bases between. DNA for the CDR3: TGCGCCAGCAGCTTGCCGGGGGCGAGCTCCTACGAGCAGTACTTC. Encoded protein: CASSLPGASSYEQYF.

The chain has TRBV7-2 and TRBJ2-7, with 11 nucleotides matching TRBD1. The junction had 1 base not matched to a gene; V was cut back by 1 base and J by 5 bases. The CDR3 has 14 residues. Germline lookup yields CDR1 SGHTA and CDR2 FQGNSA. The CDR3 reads CASSLGTGGNEQYF. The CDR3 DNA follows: TGTGCCAGCAGCTTAGGGACAGGGGGCAACGAGCAGTACTTC.

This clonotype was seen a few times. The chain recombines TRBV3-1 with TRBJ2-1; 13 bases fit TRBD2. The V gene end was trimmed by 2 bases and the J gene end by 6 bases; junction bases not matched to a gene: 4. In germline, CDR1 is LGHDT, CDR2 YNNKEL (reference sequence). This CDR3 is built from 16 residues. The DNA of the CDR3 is TGTGCCAGCAGCCAACTGACTAGCGGGGGGACCAATGAGCAGTTCTTC. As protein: CASSQLTSGGTNEQFF.